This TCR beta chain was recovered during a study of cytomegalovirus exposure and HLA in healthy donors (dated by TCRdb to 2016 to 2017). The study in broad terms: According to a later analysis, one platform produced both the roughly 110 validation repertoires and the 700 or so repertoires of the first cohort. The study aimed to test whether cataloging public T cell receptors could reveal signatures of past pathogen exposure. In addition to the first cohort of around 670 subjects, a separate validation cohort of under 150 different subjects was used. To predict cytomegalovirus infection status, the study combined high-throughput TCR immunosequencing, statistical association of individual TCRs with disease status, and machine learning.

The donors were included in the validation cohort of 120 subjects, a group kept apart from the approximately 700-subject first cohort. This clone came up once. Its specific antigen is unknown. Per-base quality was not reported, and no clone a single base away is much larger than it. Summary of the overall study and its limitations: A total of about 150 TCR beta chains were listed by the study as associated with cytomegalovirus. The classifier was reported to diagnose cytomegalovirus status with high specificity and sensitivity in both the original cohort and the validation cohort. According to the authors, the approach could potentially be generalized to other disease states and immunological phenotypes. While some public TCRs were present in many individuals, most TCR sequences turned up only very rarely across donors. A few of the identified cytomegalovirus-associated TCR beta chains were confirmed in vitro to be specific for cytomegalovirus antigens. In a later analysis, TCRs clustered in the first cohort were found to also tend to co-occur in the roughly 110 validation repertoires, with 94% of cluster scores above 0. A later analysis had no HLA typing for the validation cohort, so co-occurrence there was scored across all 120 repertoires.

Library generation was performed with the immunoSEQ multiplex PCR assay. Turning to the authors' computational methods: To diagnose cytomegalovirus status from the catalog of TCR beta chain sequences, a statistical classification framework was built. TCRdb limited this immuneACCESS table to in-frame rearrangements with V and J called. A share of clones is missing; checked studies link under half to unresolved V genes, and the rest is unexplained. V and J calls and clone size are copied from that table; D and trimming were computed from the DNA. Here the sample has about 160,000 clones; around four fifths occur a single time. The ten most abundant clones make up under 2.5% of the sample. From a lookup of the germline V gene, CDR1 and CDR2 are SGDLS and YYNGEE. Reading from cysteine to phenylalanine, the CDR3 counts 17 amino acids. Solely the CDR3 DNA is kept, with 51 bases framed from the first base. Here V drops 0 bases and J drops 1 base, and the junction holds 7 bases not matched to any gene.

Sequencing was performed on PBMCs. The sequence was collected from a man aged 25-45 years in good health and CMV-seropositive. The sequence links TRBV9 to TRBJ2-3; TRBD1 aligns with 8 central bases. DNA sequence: TGTGCCAGCAGCGTAGGGGGGACAGGAGCCCGCACAGATACGCAGTATTTT. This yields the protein CASSVGGTGARTDTQYF.